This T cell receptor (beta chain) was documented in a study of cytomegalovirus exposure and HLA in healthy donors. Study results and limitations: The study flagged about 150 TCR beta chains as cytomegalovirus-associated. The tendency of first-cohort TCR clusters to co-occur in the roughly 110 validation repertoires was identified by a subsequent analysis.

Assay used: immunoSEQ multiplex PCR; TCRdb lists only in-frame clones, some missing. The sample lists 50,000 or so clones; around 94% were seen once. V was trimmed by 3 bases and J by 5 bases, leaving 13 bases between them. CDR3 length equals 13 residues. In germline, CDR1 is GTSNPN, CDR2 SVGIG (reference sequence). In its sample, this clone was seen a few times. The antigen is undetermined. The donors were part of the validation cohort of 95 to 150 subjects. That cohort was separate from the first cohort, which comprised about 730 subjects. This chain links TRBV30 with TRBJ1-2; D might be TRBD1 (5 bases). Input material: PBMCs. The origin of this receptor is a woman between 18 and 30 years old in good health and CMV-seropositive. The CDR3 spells CAWSIGAAYGYTF. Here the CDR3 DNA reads TGTGCCTGGAGCATTGGGGCAGCTTATGGCTACACCTTC.